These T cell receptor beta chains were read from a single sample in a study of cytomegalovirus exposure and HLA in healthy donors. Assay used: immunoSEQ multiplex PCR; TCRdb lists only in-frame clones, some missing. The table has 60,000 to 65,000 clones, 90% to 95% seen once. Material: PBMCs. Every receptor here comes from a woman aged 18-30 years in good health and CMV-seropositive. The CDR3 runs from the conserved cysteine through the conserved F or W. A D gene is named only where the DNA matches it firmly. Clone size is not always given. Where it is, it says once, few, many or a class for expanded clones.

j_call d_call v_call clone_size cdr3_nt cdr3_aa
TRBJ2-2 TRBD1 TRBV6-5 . TGTGCCAGCAGTTGGGGACAGGGTCCTGCCGGGGAGCTGTTTTTT CASSWGQGPAGELFF
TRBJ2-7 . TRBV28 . TGTGCCATACGCTATGAACAGGGAGGGTCCTACGAGCAGTACTTC CAIRYEQGGSYEQYF
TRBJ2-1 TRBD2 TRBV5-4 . TGTGCCAGCAGCTTGAGACTGAGGACTAGCGGATACAATGAGCAGTTCTTC CASSLRLRTSGYNEQFF
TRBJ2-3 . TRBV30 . TGTGCCTGGAGTAGAAGGAGTACAGATACGCAGTATTTT CAWSRRSTDTQYF
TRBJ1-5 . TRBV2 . TGTGCCAGCACAAATAGCAATCAGCCCCAGCATTTT CASTNSNQPQHF
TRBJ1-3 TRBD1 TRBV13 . TGTGCCAGCAGCGCCGGGACAGTCGGAAACACCATATATTTT CASSAGTVGNTIYF
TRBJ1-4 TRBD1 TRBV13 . TGTGCCAGCAGCTTAGGGGACAGGAAGGGGACACTGTTTTTT CASSLGDRKGTLFF
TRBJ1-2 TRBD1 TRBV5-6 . TGTGCCAGCAGCTTGGTTACAGGGGCGGGAGGCTACACCTTC CASSLVTGAGGYTF
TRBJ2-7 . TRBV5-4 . TGTGCCAGCAGCTTGGGTCTGCGGCTTGGGGAGTCCGAGCAGTACTTC CASSLGLRLGESEQYF
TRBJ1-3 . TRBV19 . TGTGCCAGCAAAGGAAACACCATATATTTT CASKGNTIYF
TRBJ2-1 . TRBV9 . TGTGCCAGCAGCGCCCAGACTCCCAATGAGCAGTTCTTC CASSAQTPNEQFF
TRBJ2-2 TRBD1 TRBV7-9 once TGTGCCAGCAGCTTGACAGGGGATACCGGGGAGCTGTTTTTT CASSLTGDTGELFF
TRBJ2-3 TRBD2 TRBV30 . TGTGCCTGGAGCCGGGGGGGCACAGATACGCAGTATTTT CAWSRGGTDTQYF
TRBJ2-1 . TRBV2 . TGTGCCAGCAATCGACTCGCGACCAATGAGCAGTTCTTC CASNRLATNEQFF
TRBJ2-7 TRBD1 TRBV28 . TGTGCCAGCAGTAGGGACAGGGGGCCCTACGAGCAGTACTTC CASSRDRGPYEQYF
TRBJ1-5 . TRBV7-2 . TGTGCCAGCAGCTTAGCTTTTGGTGGAGGTAGTAGACAGCCCCAGCATTTT CASSLAFGGGSRQPQHF
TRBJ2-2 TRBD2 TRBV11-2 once TGTGCCAGCCCCGTCGGGGGGGCCGGGGAGCTGTTTTTT CASPVGGAGELFF
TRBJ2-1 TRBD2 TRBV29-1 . TGCAGCGTTGAAGATCTGCTTCCTAGCGGGAGATCGGGTTCGAATGAGCAGTTCTTC CSVEDLLPSGRSGSNEQFF
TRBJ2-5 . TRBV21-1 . TGTGCCAGCAGCCTCCCCGGCCGGGGAGGGGGAACCCCAACCCAGTACTTC CASSLPGRGGGTPTQYF
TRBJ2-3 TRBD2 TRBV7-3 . TGTGCCAGCAGCGCTCAAGCGGGACTGAGCACAGATACGCAGTATTTT CASSAQAGLSTDTQYF
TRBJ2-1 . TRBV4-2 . TGTGCCAGCAGCCAAGATTGGGCCCAAGACACCTACAATGAGCAGTTCTTC CASSQDWAQDTYNEQFF
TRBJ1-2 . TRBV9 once TGTGCCAGCAGCGCGTCTGAGGACTATGGCTACACCTTC CASSASEDYGYTF
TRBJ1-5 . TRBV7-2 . TGTGCCAGCAGCTTAGCGGCCTCGGGGGGCTGGAGCAATCAGCCCCAGCATTTT CASSLAASGGWSNQPQHF
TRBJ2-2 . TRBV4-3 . TGCGCCAGCAGCCAAGATCCCGGGGGAAACACCGGGGAGCTGTTTTTT CASSQDPGGNTGELFF
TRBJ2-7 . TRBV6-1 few TGTGCCAGCAGTGAAGCGTTTCGGACTTCCTCCTACGAGCAGTACTTC CASSEAFRTSSYEQYF
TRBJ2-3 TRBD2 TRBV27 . TGTGCCAGCTCCCTGACGGGGGGGCCGCATACGCAGTATTTT CASSLTGGPHTQYF
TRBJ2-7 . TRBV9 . TGTGCCAGCAGCCCTTCTGGGGCGGCGACATCCTACGAGCAGTACTTC CASSPSGAATSYEQYF
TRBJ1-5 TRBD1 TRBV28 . TGTGCCAGCAGGTCACAGGGGGATCAGCCCCAGCATTTT CASRSQGDQPQHF
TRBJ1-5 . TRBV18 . TGTGCCAGCTCCTCTAGGGGTAGCAATCAGCCCCAGCATTTT CASSSRGSNQPQHF
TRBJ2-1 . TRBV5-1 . TGCGCCAGCAGCTTGGTAGCGGAGGGGCGTGAGCAGTTCTTC CASSLVAEGREQFF
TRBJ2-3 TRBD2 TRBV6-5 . TGTGCCAGCAGAACTAGCGGGGATACGCAGTATTTT CASRTSGDTQYF
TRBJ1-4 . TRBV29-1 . TGCAGCGTTGAATGGAGGGCGGGAAATGAAAAACTGTTTTTT CSVEWRAGNEKLFF
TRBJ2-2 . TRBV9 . TGTGCCAGCAGCGTAAATTCCCCGGGCACCGGGGAGCTGTTTTTT CASSVNSPGTGELFF
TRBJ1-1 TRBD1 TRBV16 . TGTGCCAGCAGCCAATTAGGGGACAGTGAAGCTTTCTTT CASSQLGDSEAFF